Listed here is a single T cell receptor (beta chain). The target of this receptor is not known. Per-nucleotide qualities are absent, and no much larger clonotype sits a single base away. The first patient joined ICON in the first half of 2016, and enrollment wrapped up when the last patient was enrolled in the second half of 2018. From a subcohort of 76 patients, fresh tumor and matched uninvolved tissue were collected for in-depth immune analyses, including TCR sequencing. DNA isolated from bulk tissue, without cell sorting, was used for TCR sequencing. The immunoSEQ assay used for TCR sequencing gave the T-cell fraction in both tumor and uninvolved lung tissue. The authors' pipeline ran thus. In the survival analysis, patients were divided into a high T-cell fraction group (upper tertile) and a low T-cell fraction group (lower two tertiles), and the two groups were compared using a log-rank test. A signed-rank test was used to test paired tumor versus uninvolved lung differences in T-cell fraction. Sourced from immuneACCESS, this table was stored by TCRdb with only in-frame sequences that have V and J called. A share of the clones is absent; for the studies checked, an unresolved V gene accounts for under half, and the remainder has no known explanation. The DNA gave D and trimming, while V, J and clone size come from that table. This sample has some 15,000 clones in its table, and 69% of those were observed once. Approximately 6% of the sample comes from the top ten.

Including cysteine and phenylalanine, the CDR3 has 12 amino acids. CDR3 DNA only is kept here, 36 bases in frame from base 1. The germline V gene (reference sequence) specifies SGHAT as CDR1 and FQDESV as CDR2. The junction shows trimming of 3 bases on V and 5 bases on J, plus 7 bases between the germline ends. These data are taken from a study of tumor-infiltrating lymphocytes in localized non-small cell lung cancer (dated by TCRdb to the early 2020s). The study in broad terms: Several histologies were represented in the cohort, which also included both smokers and never-smokers as well as patients whose samples were collected after neoadjuvant chemotherapy. From each patient came resected tumor tissue plus uninvolved lung tissue from that same patient, and the uninvolved lung tissue was described as non-adjacent to the tumor. TCR sequencing was one of several integrated assays, alongside flow cytometry, multiplex immunofluorescence, RNA-seq, exome sequencing and proteomics, applied to the same patients. The overall ICON cohort comprised 150 surgical patients with localized non-small cell lung cancer whose tumors were resected. A total of 55 patients were part of the paired comparison of immunoSEQ T-cell fraction between tumor and uninvolved lung. General conclusions and limits of the study: No difference in TCR-derived T-cell fraction was observed between the flow cytometry-defined immunotypes IM1 (good prognosis) and IM2 (poor prognosis). Different pieces of the same tissue were used for different assays, so technical variation could not be separated from intratumor heterogeneity. In line with immunofluorescence CD3 counts, TCRbeta sequencing supported higher T cell infiltration in tumors compared with uninvolved lung tissue. Assay coverage differed among patients according to how much tissue was available, so only a subset of the cohort had TCR sequencing. No association of tumor T-cell fraction from TCR sequencing with recurrence-free survival was found (p = 0.61).

The rearrangement joined TRBV11-1 to TRBJ1-1; tentative D gene TRBD1, with 5 bases matching. The specimen sequenced was lung tumor tissue. The TCR sequence derives from a human donor with non-small cell lung cancer. CDR3 sequence: CASSFGGTEAFF. The DNA sequence reads TGTGCCAGCAGCTTCGGGGGGACTGAAGCTTTCTTT.